Included here is one TCR beta chain sequence, with context. Its antigen is as yet unknown. Time point meaning: blood 4 weeks post-SBRT, at nephrectomy. The treatment was: 15 Gy SBRT to primary tumor, nephrectomy 4 weeks later. Nephrectomy followed 15 Gy stereotactic body radiation by 4 weeks. Serial blood draws occurred at baseline and 2 and 4 weeks post-SBRT. The patient's renal cell carcinoma had clear cell pathology. This entry belongs to a study of radiation and T cells in renal cell carcinoma. Findings and limits, study-wide: Top tumor clonotypes rose in blood 2 weeks post-radiation, then contracted.

The CDR3 extends over 13 amino acids. Trimming shortened V by 3 bases and J by 4 bases, and 9 bases separated the two germline ends. Germline CDR1 SQVTM, CDR2 ANQGSEA. Measured with immunoSEQ multiplex PCR; TCRdb has only the in-frame clones, and not every one. The sample yields fewer than 200,000 clones, about nine tenths seen once. The sample in question was blood, obtained from a patient whose treatment included radiotherapy and nephrectomy. The TCR comes from a woman between 45 and 65 years old with renal cell carcinoma. The rearrangement links TRBV29-1 to TRBJ2-2; maybe TRBD1 (7 bases). The CDR3 protein is CSVDQGGTGELFF. CDR3 coding DNA: TGCAGCGTTGACCAGGGGGGCACCGGGGAGCTGTTTTTT.